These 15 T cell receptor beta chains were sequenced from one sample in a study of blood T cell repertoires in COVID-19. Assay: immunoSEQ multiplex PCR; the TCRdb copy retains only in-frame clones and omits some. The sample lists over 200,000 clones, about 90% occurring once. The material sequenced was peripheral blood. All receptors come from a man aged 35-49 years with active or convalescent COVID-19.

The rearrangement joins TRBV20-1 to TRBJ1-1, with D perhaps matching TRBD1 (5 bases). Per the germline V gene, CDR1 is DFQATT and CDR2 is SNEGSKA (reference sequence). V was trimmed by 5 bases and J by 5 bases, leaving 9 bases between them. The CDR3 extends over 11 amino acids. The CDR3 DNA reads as TGCAGTGCTGTCAGGGAAACTGAAGCTTTCTTT. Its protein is CSAVRETEAFF.

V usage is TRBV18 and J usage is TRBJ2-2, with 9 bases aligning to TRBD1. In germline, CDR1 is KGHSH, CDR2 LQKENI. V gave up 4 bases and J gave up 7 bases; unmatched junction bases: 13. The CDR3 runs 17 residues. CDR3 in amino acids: CASSRDIQGAGDGELFF. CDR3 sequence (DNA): TGTGCCAGCTCACGAGATATACAGGGGGCCGGTGACGGGGAGCTGTTTTTT.

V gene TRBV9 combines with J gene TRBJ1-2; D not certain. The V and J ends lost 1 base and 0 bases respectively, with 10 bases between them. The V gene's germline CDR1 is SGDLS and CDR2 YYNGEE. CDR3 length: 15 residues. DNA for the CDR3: TGTGCCAGCAGCGTATCTGCAGGTCCTAACTATGGCTACACCTTC. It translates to CASSVSAGPNYGYTF.

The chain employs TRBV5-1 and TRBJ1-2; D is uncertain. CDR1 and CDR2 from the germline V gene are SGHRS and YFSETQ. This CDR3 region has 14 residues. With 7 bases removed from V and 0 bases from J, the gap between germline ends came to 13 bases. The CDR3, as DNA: TGCGCCAGCGGCCGGGAGTCTACTAACTATGGCTACACCTTC. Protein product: CASGRESTNYGYTF. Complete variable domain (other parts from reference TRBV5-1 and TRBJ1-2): KAGVTQTPRYLIKTRGQQVTLSCSPISGHRSVSWYQQTPGQGLQFLFEYFSETQRNKGNFPGRFSGRQFSNSRSEMNVSTLELGDSALYLCASGRESTNYGYTFGSGTRLTVV.

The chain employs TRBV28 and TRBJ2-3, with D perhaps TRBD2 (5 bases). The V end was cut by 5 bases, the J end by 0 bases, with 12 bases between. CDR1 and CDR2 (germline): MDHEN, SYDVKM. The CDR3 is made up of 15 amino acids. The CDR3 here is CASSGSGISTDTQYF. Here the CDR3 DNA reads TGTGCCAGCAGTGGATCCGGGATTAGCACAGATACGCAGTATTTT.

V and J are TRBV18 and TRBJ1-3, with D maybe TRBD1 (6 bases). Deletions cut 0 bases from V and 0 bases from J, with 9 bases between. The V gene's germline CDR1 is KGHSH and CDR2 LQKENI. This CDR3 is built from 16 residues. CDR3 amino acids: CASSPPRQVSGNTIYF. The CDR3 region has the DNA TGTGCCAGCTCACCACCGAGACAGGTCTCTGGAAACACCATATATTTT.

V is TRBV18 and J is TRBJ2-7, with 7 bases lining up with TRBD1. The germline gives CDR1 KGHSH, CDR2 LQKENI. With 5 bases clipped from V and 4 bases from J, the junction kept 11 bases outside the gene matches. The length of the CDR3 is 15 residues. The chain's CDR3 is CASSNTDRAYYEQYF. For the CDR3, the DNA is TGTGCCAGCTCAAACACAGACAGGGCTTATTACGAGCAGTACTTC. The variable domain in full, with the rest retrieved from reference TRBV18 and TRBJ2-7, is NAGVMQNPRHLVRRRGQEARLRCSPMKGHSHVYWYRQLPEEGLKFMVYLQKENIIDESGMPKERFSAEFPKEGPSILRIQQVVRGDSAAYFCASSNTDRAYYEQYFGPGTRLTVT.

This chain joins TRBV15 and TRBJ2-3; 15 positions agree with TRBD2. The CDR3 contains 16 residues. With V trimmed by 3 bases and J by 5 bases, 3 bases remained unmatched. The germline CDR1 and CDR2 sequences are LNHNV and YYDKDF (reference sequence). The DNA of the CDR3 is TGTGCCACCAGCAGCGGACTAGCGGGGGGGCAAGATACGCAGTATTTT. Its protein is CATSSGLAGGQDTQYF.

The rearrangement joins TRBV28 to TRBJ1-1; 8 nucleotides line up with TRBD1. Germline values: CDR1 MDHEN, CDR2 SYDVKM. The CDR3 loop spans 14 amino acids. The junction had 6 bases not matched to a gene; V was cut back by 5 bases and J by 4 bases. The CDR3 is CASSLTGGSTEAFF. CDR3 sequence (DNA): TGTGCCAGCAGTCTCACAGGGGGTAGCACTGAAGCTTTCTTT.

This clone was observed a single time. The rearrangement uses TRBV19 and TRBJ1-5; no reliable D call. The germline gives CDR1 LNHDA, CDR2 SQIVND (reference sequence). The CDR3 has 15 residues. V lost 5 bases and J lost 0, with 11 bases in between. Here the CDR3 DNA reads TGTGCCAGTAGTCCTTACACTAATAGCAATCAGCCCCAGCATTTT. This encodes CASSPYTNSNQPQHF.

The CDR3 loop reads CASSVRVNTEAFF. In DNA form, the CDR3 reads TGTGCCAGCAGCGTGAGAGTGAACACTGAAGCTTTCTTT. J is TRBJ1-1 and V is TRBV9; D not resolved. The CDR3 loop spans 13 amino acids. Germline V CDR1 and CDR2: SGDLS, YYNGEE. V shed 2 bases and J shed 0 bases, with 5 bases lying between them.

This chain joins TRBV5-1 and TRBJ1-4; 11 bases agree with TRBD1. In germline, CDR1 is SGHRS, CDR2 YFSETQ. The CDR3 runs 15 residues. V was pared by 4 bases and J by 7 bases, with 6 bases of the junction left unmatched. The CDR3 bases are TGCGCCAGCAGCGCGTCCGGGACAGGGGGTGAAAAACTGTTTTTT. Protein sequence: CASSASGTGGEKLFF.

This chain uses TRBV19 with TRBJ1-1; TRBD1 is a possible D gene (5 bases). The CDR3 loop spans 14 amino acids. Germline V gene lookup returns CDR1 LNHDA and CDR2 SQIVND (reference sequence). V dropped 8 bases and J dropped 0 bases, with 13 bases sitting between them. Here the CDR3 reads CASGLQGMNTEAFF. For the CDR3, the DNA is TGTGCCAGTGGGCTTCAGGGTATGAACACTGAAGCTTTCTTT.

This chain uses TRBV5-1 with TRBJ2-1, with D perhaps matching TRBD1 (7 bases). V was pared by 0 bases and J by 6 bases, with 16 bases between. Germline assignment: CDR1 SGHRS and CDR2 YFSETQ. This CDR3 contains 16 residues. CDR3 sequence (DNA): TGCGCCAGCAGCTTGGATCTTGGCGGGACAGTCAATGAGCAGTTCTTC. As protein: CASSLDLGGTVNEQFF.

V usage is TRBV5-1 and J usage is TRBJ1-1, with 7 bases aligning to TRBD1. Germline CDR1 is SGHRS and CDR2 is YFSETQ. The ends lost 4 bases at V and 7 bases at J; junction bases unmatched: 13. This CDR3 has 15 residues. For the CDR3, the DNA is TGCGCCAGCAGCCTCACCGGGACAGCCTCGGGTGAAGCTTTCTTT. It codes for CASSLTGTASGEAFF.